This TCR beta chain derives from a study of T cells in Graves' hyperthyroidism and ophthalmopathy. Study-level points and caveats: The model forecast ophthalmopathy, anticipating it by a median approximately 6.2 months before onset. Separating ophthalmopathy from stable hyperthyroidism was achieved by a 13 V-J model.

From approximately 9.1 ml of fresh peripheral blood, PBMCs were isolated. What was amplified from RNA transcripts were TCR beta CDR3 regions. The HTBI primer set served for first-round RT-PCR of the TCR CDR3. TCRdb fed the multiplex PCR reads into MiXCR, producing one record per CDR3 protein. Among hundreds of thousands of distinct CDR3 sequences listed, around 19% were seen once. J lost 4 bases, V lost 4 bases, and 6 bases had no gene match. Germline CDR1 reads SGHRS; CDR2 reads YFSETQ. The CDR3 has 14 residues. This clonotype has only a few counts. Antigen unknown. Sequencing used blood. The TCR comes from a woman aged 45 to 65 with Graves' hyperthyroidism that later progressed to Graves' ophthalmopathy. The chain has TRBV5-1 and TRBJ2-3; 7 bases agree with TRBD1. CDR3 sequence (DNA): TGCGCCAGCAGCACCGACAGGGTAGCAGATACGCAGTATTTT. Its translation is CASSTDRVADTQYF.